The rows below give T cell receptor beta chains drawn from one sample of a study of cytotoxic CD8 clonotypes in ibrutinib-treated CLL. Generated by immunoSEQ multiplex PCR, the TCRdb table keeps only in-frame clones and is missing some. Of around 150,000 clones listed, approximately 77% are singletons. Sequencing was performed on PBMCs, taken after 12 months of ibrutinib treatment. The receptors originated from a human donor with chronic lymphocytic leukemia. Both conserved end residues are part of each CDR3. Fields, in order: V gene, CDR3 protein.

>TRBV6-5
CASGIGVSGNTIYF
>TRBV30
CAWSFNYGYTF
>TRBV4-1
CASSQFSGGPGETQYF
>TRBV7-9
CASRPKIRLGTEAFF
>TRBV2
CASTPTRGMSKNIQYF
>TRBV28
CASSSLPGGVDGYTF
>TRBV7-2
CASSLGIGAGNTEAFF
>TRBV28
CASSLTPSSTDTQYF
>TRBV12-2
CASRLGVLAGEHDKEQFF
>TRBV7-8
CASSLGGAHNEQFF
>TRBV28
CASRRGTGNQPQHF
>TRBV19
CASSIGQASYEQYF
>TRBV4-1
CASSQQPGRDRRNSPLHF
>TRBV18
CASSQGSYNEQFF
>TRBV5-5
CASSSQTRGSDEQFF
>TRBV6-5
CASSPAGTRTDTQYF
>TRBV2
CASSGDSQETQYF
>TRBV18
CASSYSSSNEKLFF
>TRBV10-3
CAIRRDETGRGTEAFF
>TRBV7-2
CASSYRTGGVGETQYF
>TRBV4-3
CASSPQGTKGGFVTGELFF
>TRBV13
CASSLRTSGSGYNEQFF
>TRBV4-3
CASSQGLSLGNTEAFF
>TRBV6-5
CASLGDPAEGYTF
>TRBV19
CASSILPGTGPYEQYF
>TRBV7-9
CASSSTVTYEQYF
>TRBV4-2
CASSQGIGTGPLGNQPQHF
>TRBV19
CASSMGGSGTEAFF
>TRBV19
CASSMIVRQPQHF